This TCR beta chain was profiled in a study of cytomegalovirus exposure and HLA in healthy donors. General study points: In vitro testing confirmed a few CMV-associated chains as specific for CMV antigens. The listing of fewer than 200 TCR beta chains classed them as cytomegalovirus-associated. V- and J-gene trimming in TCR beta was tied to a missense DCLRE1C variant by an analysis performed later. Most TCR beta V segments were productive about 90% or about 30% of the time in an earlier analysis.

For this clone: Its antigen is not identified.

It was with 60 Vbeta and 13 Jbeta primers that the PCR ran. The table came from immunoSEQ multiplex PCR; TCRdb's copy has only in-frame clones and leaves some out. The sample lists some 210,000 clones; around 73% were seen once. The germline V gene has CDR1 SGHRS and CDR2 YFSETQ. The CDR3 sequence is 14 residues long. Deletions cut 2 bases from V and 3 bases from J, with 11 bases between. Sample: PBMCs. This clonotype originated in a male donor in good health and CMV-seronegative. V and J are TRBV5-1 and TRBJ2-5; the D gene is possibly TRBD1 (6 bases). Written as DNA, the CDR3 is TGCGCCAGCAGCTTCCCGGGACAAGAAGAGACCCAGTACTTC. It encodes CASSFPGQEETQYF.